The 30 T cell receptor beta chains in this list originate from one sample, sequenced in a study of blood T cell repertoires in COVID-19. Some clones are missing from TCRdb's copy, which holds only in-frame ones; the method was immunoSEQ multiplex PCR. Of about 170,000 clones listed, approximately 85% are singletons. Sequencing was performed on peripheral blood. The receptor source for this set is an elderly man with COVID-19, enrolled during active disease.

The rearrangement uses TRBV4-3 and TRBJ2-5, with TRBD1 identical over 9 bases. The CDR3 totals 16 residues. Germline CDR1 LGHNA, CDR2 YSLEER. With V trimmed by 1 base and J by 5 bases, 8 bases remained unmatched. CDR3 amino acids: CASSQAGTGMYETQYF. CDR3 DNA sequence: TGCGCCAGCAGCCAAGCGGGGACAGGGATGTACGAGACCCAGTACTTC.

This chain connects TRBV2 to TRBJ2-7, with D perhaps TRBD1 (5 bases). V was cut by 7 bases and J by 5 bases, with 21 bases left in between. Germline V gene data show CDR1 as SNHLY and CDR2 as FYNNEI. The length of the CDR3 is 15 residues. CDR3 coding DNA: TGTGCCAGCATAGGGGAATTAGGGAATTACGACGAGCAGTACTTC. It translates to CASIGELGNYDEQYF.

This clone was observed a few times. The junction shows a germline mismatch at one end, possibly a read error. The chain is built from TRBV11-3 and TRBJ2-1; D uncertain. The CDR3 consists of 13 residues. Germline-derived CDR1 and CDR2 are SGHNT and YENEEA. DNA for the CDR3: TGTGCCAGCAGCACGGGTGCCTACGATGAGCAGTTCTTC. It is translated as CASSTGAYDEQFF.

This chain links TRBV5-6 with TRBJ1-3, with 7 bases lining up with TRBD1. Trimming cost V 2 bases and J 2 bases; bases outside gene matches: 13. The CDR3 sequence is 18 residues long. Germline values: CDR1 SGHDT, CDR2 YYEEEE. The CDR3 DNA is TGTGCCAGCAGCTTCTGGCTAGGGACAGTCCTTGCTGGAAACACCATATATTTT. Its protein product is CASSFWLGTVLAGNTIYF.

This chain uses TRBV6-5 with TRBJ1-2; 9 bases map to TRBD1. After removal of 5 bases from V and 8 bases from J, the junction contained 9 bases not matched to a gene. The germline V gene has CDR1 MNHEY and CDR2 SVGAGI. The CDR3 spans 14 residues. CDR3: CASSLPDRGSGYTF. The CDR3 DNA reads TGTGCCAGCAGTCTACCGGACAGGGGAAGCGGCTACACCTTC.

Here the CDR3 DNA reads TGCGCCAGCAGCTTGGACGGGGGGGCCTACAATGAGCAGTTCTTC. The encoded protein is CASSLDGGAYNEQFF. This chain links TRBV5-1 with TRBJ2-1; 8 positions agree with TRBD2. This CDR3 region has 15 residues. CDR1 and CDR2 from the germline V gene are SGHRS and YFSETQ. The ends lost 0 bases at V and 2 bases at J; junction bases unmatched: 1.

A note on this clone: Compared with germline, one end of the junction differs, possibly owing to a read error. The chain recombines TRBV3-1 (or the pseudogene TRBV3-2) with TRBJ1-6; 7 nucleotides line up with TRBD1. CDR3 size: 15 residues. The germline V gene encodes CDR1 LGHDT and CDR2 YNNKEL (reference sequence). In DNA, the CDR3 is TGTGCCGGCAGCCCCGACCCAGGGGGGAATTCACCCCTCCACTTT. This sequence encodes CAGSPDPGGNSPLHF.

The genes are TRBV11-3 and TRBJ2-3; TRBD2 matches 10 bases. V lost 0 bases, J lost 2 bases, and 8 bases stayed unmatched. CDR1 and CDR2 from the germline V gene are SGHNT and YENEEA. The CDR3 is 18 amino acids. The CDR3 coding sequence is TGTGCCAGCAGCTTAGACTCCCCTAGCGGGGGCCCCACAGATACGCAGTATTTT. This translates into CASSLDSPSGGPTDTQYF. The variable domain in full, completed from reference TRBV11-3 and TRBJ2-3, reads EAGVVQSPRYKIIEKKQPVAFWCNPISGHNTLYWYLQNLGQGPELLIRYENEEAVDDSQLPKDRFSAERLKGVDSTLKIQPAELGDSAVYLCASSLDSPSGGPTDTQYFGPGTRLTVL.

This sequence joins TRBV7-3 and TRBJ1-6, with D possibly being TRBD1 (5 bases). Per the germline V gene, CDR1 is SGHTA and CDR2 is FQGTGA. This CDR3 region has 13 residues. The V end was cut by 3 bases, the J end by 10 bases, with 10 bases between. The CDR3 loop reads CASSLSRGSPLHF. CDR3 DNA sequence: TGTGCCAGCAGCTTGAGTAGGGGCTCACCCCTCCACTTT.

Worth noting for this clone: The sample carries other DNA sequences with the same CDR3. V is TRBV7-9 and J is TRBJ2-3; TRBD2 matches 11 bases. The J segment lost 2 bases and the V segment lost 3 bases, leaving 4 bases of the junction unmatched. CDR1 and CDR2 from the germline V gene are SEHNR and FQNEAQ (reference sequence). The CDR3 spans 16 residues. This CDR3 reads CASSLGLADYTDTQYF. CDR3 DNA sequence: TGTGCCAGCAGCTTGGGACTAGCGGATTACACAGATACGCAGTATTTT.

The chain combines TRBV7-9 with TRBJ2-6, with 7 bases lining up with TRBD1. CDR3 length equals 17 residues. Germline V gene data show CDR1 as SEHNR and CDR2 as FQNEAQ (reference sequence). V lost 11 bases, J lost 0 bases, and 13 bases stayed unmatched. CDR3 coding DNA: TGTGCCTCTTATGACAGGGCCGCGGTCTCTGGGGCCAACGTCCTGACTTTC. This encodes CASYDRAAVSGANVLTF. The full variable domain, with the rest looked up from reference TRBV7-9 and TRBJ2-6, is DTGVSQNPRHKITKRGQNVTFRCDPISEHNRLYWYRQTLGQGPEFLTYFQNEAQLEKSRLLSDRFSAERPKGSFSTLEIQRTEQGDSAMYLCASYDRAAVSGANVLTFGAGSRLTVL.

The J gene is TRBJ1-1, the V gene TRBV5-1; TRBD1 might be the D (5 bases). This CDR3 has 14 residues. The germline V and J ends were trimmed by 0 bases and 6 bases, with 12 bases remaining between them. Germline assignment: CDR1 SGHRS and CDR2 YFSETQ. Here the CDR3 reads CASSLAGISSEAFF. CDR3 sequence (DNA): TGCGCCAGCAGCTTGGCAGGGATCTCCTCTGAAGCTTTCTTT. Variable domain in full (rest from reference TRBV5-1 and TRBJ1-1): KAGVTQTPRYLIKTRGQQVTLSCSPISGHRSVSWYQQTPGQGLQFLFEYFSETQRNKGNFPGRFSGRQFSNSRSEMNVSTLELGDSALYLCASSLAGISSEAFFGQGTRLTVV.

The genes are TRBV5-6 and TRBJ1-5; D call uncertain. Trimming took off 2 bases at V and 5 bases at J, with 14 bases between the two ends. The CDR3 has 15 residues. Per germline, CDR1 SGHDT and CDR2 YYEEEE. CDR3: CASSLSRVYDQPQHF. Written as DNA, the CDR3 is TGTGCCAGCAGCTTATCGAGGGTCTATGATCAGCCCCAGCATTTT. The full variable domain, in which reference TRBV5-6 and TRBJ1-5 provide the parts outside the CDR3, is DAGVTQSPTHLIKTRGQQVTLRCSPKSGHDTVSWYQQALGQGPQFIFQYYEEEERQRGNFPDRFSGHQFPNYSSELNVNALLLGDSALYLCASSLSRVYDQPQHFGDGTRLSIL.

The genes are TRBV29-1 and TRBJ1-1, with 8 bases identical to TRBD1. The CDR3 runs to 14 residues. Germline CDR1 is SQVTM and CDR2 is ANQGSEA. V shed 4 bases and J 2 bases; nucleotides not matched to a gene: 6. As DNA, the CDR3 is TGCAGCGTTGTAACAGACAGGGGCAACACTGAAGCTTTCTTT. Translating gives CSVVTDRGNTEAFF. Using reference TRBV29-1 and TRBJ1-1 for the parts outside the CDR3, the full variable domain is SAVISQKPSRDICQRGTSLTIQCQVDSQVTMMFWYRQQPGQSLTLIATANQGSEATYESGFVIDKFPISRPNLTFSTLTVSNMSPEDSSIYLCSVVTDRGNTEAFFGQGTRLTVV.

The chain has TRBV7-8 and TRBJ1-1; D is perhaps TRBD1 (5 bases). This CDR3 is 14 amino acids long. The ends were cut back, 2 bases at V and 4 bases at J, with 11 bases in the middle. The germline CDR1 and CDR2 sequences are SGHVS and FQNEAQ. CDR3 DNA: TGTGCCAGCAGCTTATTAGGGGAAAGCACTGAAGCTTTCTTT. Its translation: CASSLLGESTEAFF.

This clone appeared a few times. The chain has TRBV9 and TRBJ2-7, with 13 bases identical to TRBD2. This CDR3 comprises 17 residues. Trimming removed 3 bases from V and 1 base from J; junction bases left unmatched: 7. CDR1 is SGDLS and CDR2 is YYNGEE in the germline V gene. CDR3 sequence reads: CASSAGLAGERSYEQYF. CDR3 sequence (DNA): TGTGCCAGCAGCGCTGGACTAGCGGGGGAAAGATCCTACGAGCAGTACTTC. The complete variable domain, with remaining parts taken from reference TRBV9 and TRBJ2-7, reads DSGVTQTPKHLITATGQRVTLRCSPRSGDLSVYWYQQSLDQGLQFLIQYYNGEERAKGNILERFSAQQFPDLHSELNLSSLELGDSALYFCASSAGLAGERSYEQYFGPGTRLTVT.

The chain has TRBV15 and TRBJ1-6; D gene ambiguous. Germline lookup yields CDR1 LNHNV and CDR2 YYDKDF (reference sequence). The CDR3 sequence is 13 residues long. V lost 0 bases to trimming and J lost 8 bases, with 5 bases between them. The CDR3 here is CATSRDADSPLHF. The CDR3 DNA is TGTGCCACCAGCAGAGATGCGGATTCACCCCTCCACTTT.

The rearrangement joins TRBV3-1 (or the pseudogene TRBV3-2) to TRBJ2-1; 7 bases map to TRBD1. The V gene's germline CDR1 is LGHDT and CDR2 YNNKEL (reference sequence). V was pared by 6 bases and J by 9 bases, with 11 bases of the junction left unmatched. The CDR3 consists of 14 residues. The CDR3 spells CASSRLIRDSEQFF. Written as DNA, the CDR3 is TGTGCCAGCAGTCGATTAATCAGGGACAGTGAGCAGTTCTTC.

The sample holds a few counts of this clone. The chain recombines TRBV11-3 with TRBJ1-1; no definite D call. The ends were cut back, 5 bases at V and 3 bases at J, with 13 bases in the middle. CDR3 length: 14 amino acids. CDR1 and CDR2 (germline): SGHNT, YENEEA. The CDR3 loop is CASSGGLQDTEAFF. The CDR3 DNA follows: TGTGCCAGCAGCGGTGGTCTTCAGGACACTGAAGCTTTCTTT.

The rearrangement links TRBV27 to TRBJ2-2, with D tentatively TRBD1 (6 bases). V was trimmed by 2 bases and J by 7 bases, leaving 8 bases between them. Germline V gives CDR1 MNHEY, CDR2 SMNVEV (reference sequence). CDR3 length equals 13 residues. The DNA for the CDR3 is TGTGCCAGCAGTTTAGGGACAATCGGGGAGCTGTTTTTT. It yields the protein CASSLGTIGELFF.

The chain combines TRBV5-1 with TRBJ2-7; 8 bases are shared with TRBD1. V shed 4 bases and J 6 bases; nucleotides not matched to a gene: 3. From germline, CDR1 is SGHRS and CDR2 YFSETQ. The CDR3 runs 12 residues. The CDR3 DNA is TGCGCCAGCAGCAAGGGGACAGGCGAGCAGTACTTC. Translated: CASSKGTGEQYF.

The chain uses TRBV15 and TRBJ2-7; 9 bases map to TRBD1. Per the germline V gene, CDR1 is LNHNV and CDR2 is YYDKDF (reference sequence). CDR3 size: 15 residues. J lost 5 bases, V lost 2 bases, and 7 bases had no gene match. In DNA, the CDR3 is TGTGCCACCAGCAGAAGGGACAGGGAAGGACACGAGCAGTACTTC. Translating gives CATSRRDREGHEQYF.

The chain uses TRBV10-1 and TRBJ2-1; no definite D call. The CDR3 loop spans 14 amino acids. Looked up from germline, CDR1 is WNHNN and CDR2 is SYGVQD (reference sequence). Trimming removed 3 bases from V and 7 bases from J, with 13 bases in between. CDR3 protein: CASSEYGRRNEQFF. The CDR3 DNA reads TGCGCCAGCAGTGAATATGGCAGAAGAAATGAGCAGTTCTTC.

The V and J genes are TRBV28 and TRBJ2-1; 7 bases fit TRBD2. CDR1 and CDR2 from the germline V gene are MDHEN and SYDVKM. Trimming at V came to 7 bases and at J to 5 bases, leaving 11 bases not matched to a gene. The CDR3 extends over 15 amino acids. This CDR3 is CASTLAGDPNNEQFF. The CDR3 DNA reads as TGTGCCAGCACCCTTGCGGGGGACCCAAACAATGAGCAGTTCTTC.

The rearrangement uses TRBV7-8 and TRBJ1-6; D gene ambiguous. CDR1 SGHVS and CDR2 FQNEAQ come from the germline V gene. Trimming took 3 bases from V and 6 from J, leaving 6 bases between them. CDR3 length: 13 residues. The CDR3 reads CASSFLSNSPLHF. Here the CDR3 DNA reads TGTGCCAGCAGCTTCCTCAGTAATTCACCCCTCCACTTT.

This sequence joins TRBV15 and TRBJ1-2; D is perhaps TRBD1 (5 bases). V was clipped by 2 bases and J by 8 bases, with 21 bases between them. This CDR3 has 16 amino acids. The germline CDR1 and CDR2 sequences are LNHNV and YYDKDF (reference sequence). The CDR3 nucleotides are TGTGCCACCAGCAGATCTTACCTCCAGGGCTACGGCGGCTACACCTTC. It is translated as CATSRSYLQGYGGYTF.

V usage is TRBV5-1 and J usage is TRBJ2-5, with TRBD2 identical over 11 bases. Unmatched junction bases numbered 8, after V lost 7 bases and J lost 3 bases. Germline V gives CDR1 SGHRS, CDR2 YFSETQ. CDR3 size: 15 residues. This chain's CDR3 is CASEKTSGAKETQYF. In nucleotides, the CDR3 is TGCGCCAGCGAGAAGACTAGCGGGGCCAAAGAGACCCAGTACTTC.

The CDR3 region is CASSLQGVSGNTIYF. The CDR3 DNA reads TGTGCCAGCAGCCTTCAGGGGGTTTCAGGAAACACCATATATTTT. This chain links TRBV3-1 (or the pseudogene TRBV3-2) with TRBJ1-3; TRBD1 matches at 7 bases. The CDR3 covers 15 residues. Looked up from germline, CDR1 is LGHDT and CDR2 is YNNKEL (reference sequence). J was trimmed by 4 bases and V by 4 bases; bases with no gene match: 7.

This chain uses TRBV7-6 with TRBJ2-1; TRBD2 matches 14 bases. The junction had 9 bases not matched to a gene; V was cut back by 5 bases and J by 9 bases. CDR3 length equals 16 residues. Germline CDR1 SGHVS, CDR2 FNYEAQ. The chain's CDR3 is CASSPQTSGGASEQFF. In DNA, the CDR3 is TGTGCCAGCAGCCCCCAGACTAGCGGGGGGGCCTCTGAGCAGTTCTTC.

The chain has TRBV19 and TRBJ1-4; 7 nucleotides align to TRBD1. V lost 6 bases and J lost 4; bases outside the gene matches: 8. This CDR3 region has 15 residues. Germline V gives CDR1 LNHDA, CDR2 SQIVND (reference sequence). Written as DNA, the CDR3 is TGTGCCAGTAGAAATCAACCAGGGGGTAATGAAAAACTGTTTTTT. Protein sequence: CASRNQPGGNEKLFF. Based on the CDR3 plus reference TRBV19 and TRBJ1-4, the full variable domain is DGGITQSPKYLFRKEGQNVTLSCEQNLNHDAMYWYRQDPGQGLRLIYYSQIVNDFQKGDIAEGYSVSREKKESFPLTVTSAQKNPTAFYLCASRNQPGGNEKLFFGSGTQLSVL.